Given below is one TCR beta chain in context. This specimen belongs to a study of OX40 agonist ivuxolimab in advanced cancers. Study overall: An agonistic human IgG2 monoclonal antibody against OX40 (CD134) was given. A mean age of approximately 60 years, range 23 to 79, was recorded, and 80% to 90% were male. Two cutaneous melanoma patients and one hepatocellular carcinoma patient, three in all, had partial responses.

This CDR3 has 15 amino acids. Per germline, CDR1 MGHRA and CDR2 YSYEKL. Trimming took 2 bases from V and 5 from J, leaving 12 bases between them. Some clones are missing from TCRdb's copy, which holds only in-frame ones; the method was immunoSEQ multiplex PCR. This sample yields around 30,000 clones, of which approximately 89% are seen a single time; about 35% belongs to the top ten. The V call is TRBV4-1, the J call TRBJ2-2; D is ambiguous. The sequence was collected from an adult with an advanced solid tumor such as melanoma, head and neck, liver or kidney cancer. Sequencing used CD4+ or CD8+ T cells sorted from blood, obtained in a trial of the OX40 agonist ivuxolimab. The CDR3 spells CASSQLGISTGELFF. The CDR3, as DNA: TGCGCCAGCAGCCAACTGGGCATCTCAACCGGGGAGCTGTTTTTT.